Listed here are 2 T cell receptor beta chains from one sample, sequenced in a study of glioma-infiltrating T cells. Amplification of TCR alpha and beta CDR3 regions from RNA used iRepertoire nested multiplex PCR. TCRdb passed the multiplex PCR reads through MiXCR, listing each CDR3 protein once. Of 170,000 or so distinct CDR3 sequences in the sample, roughly two fifths were seen once. The source material was glioma tissue, nonneoplastic brain tissue, or PBMCs (not recorded which). Receptors originate from a human donor with low-grade glioma or glioblastoma, undergoing nonglioma brain surgery, or in good health (not recorded which).

There are many counts of this clonotype. The CDR3 reads CASSLKADTQETQYF. CDR3 coding DNA: TGTGCCAGCAGCTTAAAAGCAGATACCCAAGAGACCCAGTACTTC. The rearrangement uses TRBV7-2 and TRBJ2-5; D is undetermined. Germline V gene lookup returns CDR1 SGHTA and CDR2 FQGNSA. The CDR3 is made up of 15 amino acids. V lost 2 bases to trimming and J lost 1 base, with 11 bases between them. The variable domain in full, completed from reference TRBV7-2 and TRBJ2-5, reads GAGVSQSPSNKVTEKGKDVELRCDPISGHTALYWYRQSLGQGLEFLIYFQGNSAPDKSGLPSDRFSAERTGGSVSTLTIQRTQQEDSAVYLCASSLKADTQETQYFGPGTRLLVL.

The V call is TRBV3-1, the J call TRBJ2-1; D may be TRBD1 (6 bases). The CDR3 spans 15 residues. The germline gives CDR1 LGHDT, CDR2 YNNKEL (reference sequence). Trimming left V 0 bases short and J 0 bases short, with 6 bases between. The CDR3 loop reads CASSQDRGSYNEQFF. The DNA for the CDR3 is TGTGCCAGCAGCCAAGACAGGGGCTCCTACAATGAGCAGTTCTTC.